The 26 T cell receptor beta chains given below trace back to one sample, sequenced in a study of blood T cell repertoires in COVID-19. TCRdb's table, derived via immunoSEQ multiplex PCR, lists solely in-frame clones and lacks some. This sample has over 45,000 clones; 83% occur once, and the top ten carry 7.4%. Sequenced material: peripheral blood. The receptors shown here come from a man aged 60 to 75 with active COVID-19.

V usage is TRBV28 and J usage is TRBJ1-4, with TRBD1 matching over 7 bases. The CDR3 has 17 amino acids. From germline, CDR1 is MDHEN and CDR2 SYDVKM. The V segment lost 3 bases and the J segment 0 bases; nucleotides outside the gene matches: 7. The CDR3 protein is CASSFSGTVATNEKLFF. In DNA, the CDR3 is TGTGCCAGCAGTTTCTCCGGGACAGTTGCAACTAATGAAAAACTGTTTTTT.

The chain employs TRBV24-1 and TRBJ2-1; 9 bases line up with TRBD1. Germline V gene sequence: CDR1 KGHDR, CDR2 SFDVKD. V was clipped by 3 bases and J by 5 bases; unmatched bases: 4. The CDR3 contains 15 residues. CDR3 DNA: TGTGCCACCAGTGATGGACAGGGGCCTAACAATGAGCAGTTCTTC. Encoded protein: CATSDGQGPNNEQFF.

This sequence joins TRBV7-9 and TRBJ2-7, with TRBD1 identical over 9 bases. Trimming at V came to 5 bases and at J to 3 bases, leaving 5 bases not matched to a gene. Germline CDR1 SEHNR, CDR2 FQNEAQ (reference sequence). This CDR3 comprises 14 residues. CDR3 bases: TGTGCCAGCAGCCACCGGGACAGGGTCTACGAGCAGTACTTC. This gives the protein CASSHRDRVYEQYF.

The chain links TRBV28 to TRBJ1-3; D is unclear. Germline CDR1 reads MDHEN; CDR2 reads SYDVKM. The CDR3 sequence is 16 residues long. Trimming removed 2 bases at V and 0 bases at J, with 11 bases between. CDR3 nucleotides: TGTGCCAGCAGTTTAGGGGTGGAGGGCTCTGGAAACACCATATATTTT. Protein: CASSLGVEGSGNTIYF.

The V gene is TRBV5-1, the J gene TRBJ1-6, with a weak D call TRBD1 (5 bases). The CDR3 contains 14 residues. V lost 0 bases and J 5 bases, leaving 6 bases between the germline ends. Germline CDR1 SGHRS, CDR2 YFSETQ. The CDR3 bases are TGCGCCAGCAGCTTGGGACAGAATAATTCACCCCTCCACTTT. This sequence encodes CASSLGQNNSPLHF.

This clone was seen once. The V gene is TRBV11-2, the J gene TRBJ1-2; tentatively, D is TRBD1 (6 bases). Germline values: CDR1 SGHAT, CDR2 FQNNGV. Trimming shortened V by 5 bases and J by 8 bases, and 12 bases separated the two germline ends. There are 12 residues in the CDR3. CDR3 residues: CASSAYRDGYTF. The CDR3, as DNA: TGTGCCAGCAGCGCATACAGGGACGGCTACACCTTC.

The chain employs TRBV4-2 and TRBJ2-2, with 10 bases fitting TRBD2. The CDR3 consists of 19 residues. V gave up 0 bases and J gave up 4 bases; unmatched junction bases: 11. Germline V CDR1 and CDR2: LGHNA, YNFKEQ. The CDR3 DNA is TGTGCCAGCAGCCAAGATCCTAGCGGGAGCGGGGGTTCCACCGGGGAGCTGTTTTTT. Amino acids: CASSQDPSGSGGSTGELFF.

Comment on this clone: One junction end disagrees with the germline gene, perhaps due to a read error. The chain employs TRBV20-1 and TRBJ2-7, with 8 bases lining up with TRBD2. There are 10 residues in the CDR3. In germline, CDR1 is DFQATT, CDR2 SNEGSKA (reference sequence). For the CDR3, the DNA is TGCAGTGCTTTGACTAGCGTATTAAGATTC. This translates into CSALTSVLRF.

V and J are TRBV2 and TRBJ1-1; no firm D call. V was cut by 0 bases and J by 3 bases, with 11 bases left in between. CDR1 and CDR2 from the germline V gene are SNHLY and FYNNEI. The CDR3 runs 15 residues. CDR3 in amino acids: CASSEAEGDYTEAFF. CDR3 coding DNA: TGTGCCAGCAGTGAAGCAGAGGGAGATTACACTGAAGCTTTCTTT.

The chain uses TRBV24-1 and TRBJ2-2; D not certain. The V and J ends lost 0 bases and 1 base respectively, with 5 bases between them. CDR1 and CDR2 from the germline V gene are KGHDR and SFDVKD. This CDR3 comprises 15 residues. The CDR3 sequence is CATSDLWQNTGELFF. The CDR3 nucleotides read TGTGCCACCAGTGATTTGTGGCAGAACACCGGGGAGCTGTTTTTT.

This clone turned up a few times. The chain recombines TRBV6-5 with TRBJ2-7; the D gene is possibly TRBD2 (6 bases). This CDR3 is built from 14 residues. Per the germline V gene, CDR1 is MNHEY and CDR2 is SVGAGI. Trimming removed 5 bases at V and 0 bases at J, with 11 bases between. The CDR3 here is CASSREISSYEQYF. CDR3 in DNA: TGTGCCAGCAGTCGGGAGATAAGCTCCTACGAGCAGTACTTC.

The chain joins TRBV7-9 to TRBJ1-6; 7 nucleotides align to TRBD1. The CDR3 sequence is 16 residues long. The germline CDR1 and CDR2 sequences are SEHNR and FQNEAQ (reference sequence). J gave up 2 bases and V 1 base, and 2 bases lay outside the gene matches. The CDR3 DNA reads TGTGCCAGCAGCTTAGGGGACAGTCCCTATAATTCACCCCTCCACTTT. Amino acid sequence: CASSLGDSPYNSPLHF.

This chain links TRBV5-4 with TRBJ1-6; weak D call: TRBD1 (5 bases). The V and J ends lost 1 base and 5 bases respectively, with 13 bases between them. Germline lookup yields CDR1 SGHNT and CDR2 YYREEE (reference sequence). This CDR3 region has 16 residues. The CDR3 reads CASSLYQGRNNSPLHF. The CDR3 DNA is TGTGCCAGCAGCTTGTATCAGGGAAGGAATAATTCACCCCTCCACTTT.

This chain uses TRBV27 with TRBJ2-7; TRBD2 is a possible D gene (5 bases). Germline CDR1 reads MNHEY; CDR2 reads SMNVEV (reference sequence). Deletions cut 11 bases from V and 0 bases from J, with 11 bases between. This CDR3 spans 12 amino acids. The CDR3: CASWTVSYEQYF. The CDR3, as DNA: TGTGCCTCCTGGACTGTCTCCTACGAGCAGTACTTC.

The J gene is TRBJ1-2, the V gene TRBV6-6, with 11 positions matching TRBD1. V shed 7 bases and J 2 bases; nucleotides not matched to a gene: 6. CDR3 length: 15 amino acids. CDR1 MNHNY and CDR2 SVGAGI come from the germline V gene (reference sequence). The DNA for the CDR3 is TGTGCCAGCACGGGGTGGGACAGGGGGAACTATGGCTACACCTTC. It codes for CASTGWDRGNYGYTF.

The chain links TRBV25-1 to TRBJ2-5, with TRBD1 matching over 9 bases. J lost 5 bases, V lost 4 bases, and 5 bases had no gene match. The CDR3 totals 14 residues. Germline CDR1 reads MGHDK; CDR2 reads SYGVNS. The DNA for the CDR3 is TGTGCCAGCAGTGTCGACAGGGGGAGGGAGACCCAGTACTTC. Translation: CASSVDRGRETQYF.

This chain uses TRBV9 with TRBJ1-3, with D unclear. Germline CDR1 reads SGDLS; CDR2 reads YYNGEE. Trimming shortened V by 4 bases and J by 0 bases, and 11 bases separated the two germline ends. This CDR3 has 15 residues. CDR3 residues: CASSFREGSGNTIYF. CDR3 DNA sequence: TGTGCCAGCAGCTTTCGGGAGGGCTCTGGAAACACCATATATTTT.

This clone was detected a few times. The gene calls are TRBV10-1 and TRBJ2-7; tentative D call: TRBD1 (5 bases). Trimming took 3 bases from V and 6 from J, leaving 9 bases between them. Germline V gives CDR1 WNHNN, CDR2 SYGVQD (reference sequence). CDR3 length: 12 residues. CDR3 region: CASSEGHREQYF. DNA for the CDR3: TGCGCCAGCAGTGAAGGACATCGCGAGCAGTACTTC.

The chain joins TRBV28 to TRBJ2-1, with TRBD2 matching over 11 bases. The CDR3 covers 17 residues. CDR1 and CDR2 from the germline V gene are MDHEN and SYDVKM. V was pared by 6 bases and J by 3 bases, with 10 bases of the junction left unmatched. DNA of the CDR3: TGTGCCAGCAGCCCACTAGCGGGAGCTCCGAGCTACAATGAGCAGTTCTTC. This codes for CASSPLAGAPSYNEQFF.

This clone was observed a few times. This chain joins TRBV19 and TRBJ1-6, with TRBD1 as a possible D gene (6 bases). The CDR3 covers 16 residues. The V gene lost 8 bases and the J gene lost 0 bases, with 14 bases spanning the gap. From germline, CDR1 is LNHDA and CDR2 SQIVND (reference sequence). The CDR3 sequence is CASQQGGSSYNSPLHF. The CDR3 region has the DNA TGTGCCAGTCAACAAGGGGGTAGCTCCTATAATTCACCCCTCCACTTT.

CDR3 bases: TGTGCCAGCTCACGGGGAGGGGTTCAAGATACGCAGTATTTT. This encodes CASSRGGVQDTQYF. This rearrangement joins TRBV18 to TRBJ2-3; 7 bases agree with TRBD2. Germline V lookup: CDR1 KGHSH, CDR2 LQKENI. Trimming at V came to 4 bases and at J to 5 bases, leaving 6 bases not matched to a gene. The CDR3 totals 14 residues.

The genes are TRBV7-8 and TRBJ1-2; TRBD1 aligns across 7 bases. This CDR3 has 13 amino acids. Germline CDR1 SGHVS, CDR2 FQNEAQ. V lost 4 bases to trimming and J lost 4 bases; unmatched junction nucleotides: 3. The CDR3 DNA follows: TGTGCCAGCAGCTCGACAGGGACCTATGGCTACACCTTC. It specifies CASSSTGTYGYTF.

This chain uses TRBV29-1 with TRBJ2-7, with D possibly matching TRBD1 (5 bases). V shed 3 bases and J shed 2 bases, with 8 bases lying between them. Germline values: CDR1 SQVTM, CDR2 ANQGSEA. The CDR3 contains 12 residues. CDR3 in amino acids: CSVEDTTYEQYF. In DNA form, the CDR3 reads TGCAGCGTTGAGGACACCACCTACGAGCAGTACTTC.

This clone was detected once. J is TRBJ2-2 and V is TRBV2; 8 nucleotides match TRBD2. V lost 5 bases and J lost 2; bases outside the gene matches: 1. CDR1 and CDR2 (germline): SNHLY, FYNNEI. There are 14 residues in the CDR3. CDR3 in amino acids: CASSRTSNTGELFF. In nucleotides, the CDR3 is TGTGCCAGCAGTCGGACTAGCAACACCGGGGAGCTGTTTTTT.

CDR3 region: CASSGSGTEFYEQYF. The CDR3 nucleotides read TGTGCCAGCAGCGGATCCGGGACAGAGTTCTACGAGCAGTACTTC. J is TRBJ2-7 and V is TRBV5-6; TRBD1 matches 7 bases. Trimming cost V 4 bases and J 3 bases; bases outside gene matches: 10. Germline V lookup: CDR1 SGHDT, CDR2 YYEEEE. The CDR3 totals 15 residues.

The chain has TRBV28 and TRBJ1-1, with 8 bases matching TRBD1. The germline V gene encodes CDR1 MDHEN and CDR2 SYDVKM. V trimming: 6 bases; J trimming: 1 base; junction bases outside the gene matches: 4. The CDR3 runs 14 residues. CDR3 nucleotides: TGTGCCAGCAGGGGGGGACAGGCGAACACTGAAGCTTTCTTT. Its protein product is CASRGGQANTEAFF. Filled out from reference TRBV28 and TRBJ1-1, the complete variable domain reads DVKVTQSSRYLVKRTGEKVFLECVQDMDHENMFWYRQDPGLGLRLIYFSYDVKMKEKGDIPEGYSVSREKKERFSLILESASTNQTSMYLCASRGGQANTEAFFGQGTRLTVV.